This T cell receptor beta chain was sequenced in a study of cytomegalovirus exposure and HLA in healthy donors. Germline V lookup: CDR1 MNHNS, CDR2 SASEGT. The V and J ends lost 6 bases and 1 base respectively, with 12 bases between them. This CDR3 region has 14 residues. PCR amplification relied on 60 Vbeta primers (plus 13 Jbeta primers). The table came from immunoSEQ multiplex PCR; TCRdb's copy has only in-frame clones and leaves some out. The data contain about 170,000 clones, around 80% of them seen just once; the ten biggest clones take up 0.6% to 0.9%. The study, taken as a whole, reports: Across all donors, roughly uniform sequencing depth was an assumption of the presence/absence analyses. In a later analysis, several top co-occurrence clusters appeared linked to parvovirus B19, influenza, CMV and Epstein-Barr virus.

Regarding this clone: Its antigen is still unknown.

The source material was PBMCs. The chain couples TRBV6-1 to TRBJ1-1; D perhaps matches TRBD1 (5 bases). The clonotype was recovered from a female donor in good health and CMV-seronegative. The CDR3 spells CASRITGSNTEAFF. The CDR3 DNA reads TGTGCCAGCAGAATTACAGGCTCGAACACTGAAGCTTTCTTT.